This is a list of T cell receptor beta chains from one sample in a study of OX40 agonist ivuxolimab in advanced cancers. Repertoires were generated with immunoSEQ multiplex PCR, while TCRdb's copy carries only in-frame clones and drops some. The sample records fewer than 45,000 clones, about 70% being singletons. This specimen consisted of CD4+ or CD8+ T cells sorted from blood, obtained in a trial of the OX40 agonist ivuxolimab. Every receptor here comes from an adult with an advanced solid tumor such as melanoma, head and neck, liver or kidney cancer. Both conserved end residues are part of each CDR3. Each record gives: J gene, D gene, V gene, CDR3 length, CDR3 protein. D genes are given only for firm matches.

J: TRBJ1-6; D: TRBD1; V: TRBV5-4; length: 16; CDR3: CASSSGQGSVGSPLHF
J: TRBJ2-7; D: NA; V: TRBV27; length: 12; CDR3: CASRAVSYEQYF
J: TRBJ2-1; D: NA; V: TRBV6-5; length: 15; CDR3: CASSYSWRQHNEQFF
J: TRBJ1-6; D: NA; V: TRBV7-8; length: 11; CDR3: CASSRDGPLHF
J: TRBJ2-1; D: TRBD1; V: TRBV18; length: 14; CDR3: CASSDRVAYNEQFF
J: TRBJ2-7; D: NA; V: TRBV6-6; length: 15; CDR3: CASSYGQTMTYEQYF
J: TRBJ1-2; D: NA; V: TRBV6-4; length: 14; CDR3: CASSSDRGNYGYTF
J: TRBJ1-2; D: NA; V: TRBV30; length: 14; CDR3: CASPWGRRNYGYTF
J: TRBJ2-1; D: TRBD2; V: TRBV19; length: 13; CDR3: CASRASGGGEQFF
J: TRBJ1-2; D: NA; V: TRBV7-9; length: 15; CDR3: CASSPWGSSNYGYTF
J: TRBJ1-2; D: NA; V: TRBV19; length: 14; CDR3: CASSAQGPTYGYTF
J: TRBJ1-5; D: TRBD1; V: TRBV29-1; length: 12; CDR3: CSVRQGFQPQHF
J: TRBJ1-6; D: TRBD1; V: TRBV6-1; length: 16; CDR3: CASSGTDRGFNSPLHF
J: TRBJ2-3; D: TRBD2; V: TRBV7-8; length: 18; CDR3: CASSLAWVSGGYTDTQYF
J: TRBJ2-2; D: TRBD1; V: TRBV5-6; length: 14; CDR3: CASSWTGNTGELFF
J: TRBJ1-1; D: NA; V: TRBV5-1; length: 17; CDR3: CASSLMLALSAVTEAFF
J: TRBJ2-2; D: NA; V: TRBV7-9; length: 13; CDR3: CASAGANTGELFF
J: TRBJ1-2; D: TRBD1; V: TRBV30; length: 13; CDR3: CASTAGTGSGYTF
J: TRBJ2-3; D: NA; V: TRBV5-4; length: 15; CDR3: CASSHRDPGTDTQYF
J: TRBJ2-2; D: TRBD1; V: TRBV28; length: 14; CDR3: CASRGTGGTGELFF
J: TRBJ1-6; D: NA; V: TRBV6-5; length: 15; CDR3: CASSYDGNYNSPLHF
J: TRBJ1-5; D: TRBD1; V: TRBV2; length: 15; CDR3: CASSVTDRETSPQHF
J: TRBJ1-1; D: NA; V: TRBV6-5; length: 15; CDR3: CASSYNRQANTEAFF
J: TRBJ2-1; D: NA; V: TRBV19; length: 15; CDR3: CASSADRSSYNEQFF
J: TRBJ2-3; D: TRBD1; V: TRBV4-1; length: 16; CDR3: CASSQLEQGITDTQYF
J: TRBJ1-1; D: NA; V: TRBV7-2; length: 13; CDR3: CASSLFLGAEAFF
J: TRBJ1-5; D: NA; V: TRBV5-1; length: 15; CDR3: CASSFEGALNQPQHF
J: TRBJ1-2; D: NA; V: TRBV7-8; length: 14; CDR3: CASSPPGGFEGYTF
J: TRBJ2-5; D: NA; V: TRBV15; length: 12; CDR3: CATSRVLAAQYF
J: TRBJ1-4; D: NA; V: TRBV5-4; length: 15; CDR3: CASSLEQGPNEKLFF
J: TRBJ1-1; D: NA; V: TRBV30; length: 13; CDR3: CAWRAGRGTEAFF
J: TRBJ2-1; D: TRBD1; V: TRBV18; length: 15; CDR3: CASSPSGQGGNEQFF
J: TRBJ2-7; D: NA; V: TRBV27; length: 14; CDR3: CASKVGGASYEQYF
J: TRBJ1-1; D: NA; V: TRBV5-6; length: 17; CDR3: CASSLPVSRGYGTEAFF
J: TRBJ2-6; D: TRBD1; V: TRBV6-1; length: 18; CDR3: CASSEAGQGFSGANVLTF
J: TRBJ1-5; D: NA; V: TRBV19; length: 15; CDR3: CASSIFQGPNQPQHF
J: TRBJ1-6; D: NA; V: TRBV9; length: 16; CDR3: CASSIEPGVNNSPLHF
J: TRBJ1-2; D: NA; V: TRBV7-2; length: 16; CDR3: CASSLFESRANYGYTF
J: TRBJ1-2; D: NA; V: TRBV5-6; length: 15; CDR3: CASSLVSTPREGYTF
J: TRBJ1-5; D: NA; V: TRBV30; length: 16; CDR3: CAWSVPGYRGRQPQHF
J: TRBJ1-5; D: NA; V: TRBV30; length: 15; CDR3: CAWTSRGYSNQPQHF